This entry describes one T cell receptor (beta chain). Its specificity is unknown. PCR amplification relied on 60 Vbeta primers (plus 13 Jbeta primers). TCRdb's copy holds only in-frame clones and misses some; the assay was immunoSEQ multiplex PCR. Here the sample spans around 160,000 clones, 80% being singletons. This entry belongs to a study of cytomegalovirus exposure and HLA in healthy donors. V was cut by 1 base and J by 0 bases, with 4 bases left in between. In germline, CDR1 is LGHNA, CDR2 YSLEER. This CDR3 has 15 residues. Points from the study as a whole: CMV serostatus was the sole immune exposure information available. It was reported that the classifier diagnosed cytomegalovirus status with high specificity and sensitivity in both the original and validation cohorts. According to an earlier analysis, most TCR beta V segments yielded productive rearrangements about 87% or about 30% of the time. Among the sequence variants, a highly shared cluster was likely an artifact of sequencing.

The sequenced sample was PBMCs. The TCR sequence derives from a human donor in good health. The chain uses TRBV4-3 and TRBJ1-6; D is ambiguous. The CDR3 DNA sequence: TGCGCCAGCAGCCAAGCCAGCTCCTATAATTCACCCCTCCACTTT. It yields the protein CASSQASSYNSPLHF.